A selection of T cell receptor beta chains follows, all from one sample in a study of cytomegalovirus exposure and HLA in healthy donors. Some clones are missing from TCRdb's copy, which holds only in-frame ones; the method was immunoSEQ multiplex PCR. The table has 120,000 to 150,000 clones, approximately 89% seen once. The specimen sequenced was PBMCs. Every receptor here comes from a man aged 18 to 30 in good health and CMV-seronegative. The CDR3 runs from the conserved cysteine through the conserved F or W. The D gene is left open where the match is weak. A clone size is listed for some rows: how often the clone was seen (once, few, many), or a class if it is expanded.

TRBJ2-2,.,.,TRBV5-1,TGCGCCAGCTATCCCCAGGGTTCGGCGAACACCGGGGAGCTGTTTTTT,CASYPQGSANTGELFF
TRBJ2-7,TRBD1,.,TRBV2,TGTGCCAGCAGAACCTACGGGACAGGGAAAAACGACGAGCAGTACTTC,CASRTYGTGKNDEQYF
TRBJ1-1,.,.,TRBV9,TGTGCCAGCAGCCTTGGGGGGGGATACCTGAACACTGAAGCTTTCTTT,CASSLGGGYLNTEAFF
TRBJ2-1,.,.,TRBV27,TGTGCCAGCAGTTATCCAGGGCTTTCGTTTAATGAGCAGTTCTTC,CASSYPGLSFNEQFF
TRBJ2-1,.,.,TRBV27,TGTGCCAGCAGTCCTTATTCCGGGATTTGGCATGAGCAGTTCTTC,CASSPYSGIWHEQFF
TRBJ1-3,TRBD1,.,TRBV10-3,TGTGCCATCAGACCCGGACAGGGGTACACCATATATTTT,CAIRPGQGYTIYF
TRBJ2-2,TRBD2,.,TRBV5-1,TGCGCCAGCAGACCTCTAGCGGGGGTTACCGGGGAGCTGTTTTTT,CASRPLAGVTGELFF
TRBJ2-2,TRBD1,.,TRBV5-6,TGTGCCAGCAGCTCCGGACAGGCCCGACTGACCGGGGAGCTGTTTTTT,CASSSGQARLTGELFF
TRBJ2-1,TRBD2,.,TRBV9,TGTGCCAGCAGCGTAGGCCCTAGCGGGAGTGATGAGCAGTTCTTC,CASSVGPSGSDEQFF
TRBJ1-4,.,.,TRBV5-1,TGCGCCAGCAGCTCCTCGATCGTTGGGGGCTCCGAGGAAAAACTGTTTTTT,CASSSSIVGGSEEKLFF
TRBJ2-6,TRBD2,.,TRBV9,TGTGCCAGCAGCTCCCGGGAGGGCCCGCTCCATGGGGCCAACGTCCTGACTTTC,CASSSREGPLHGANVLTF
TRBJ2-6,TRBD2,.,TRBV5-1,TGCGCCAGCAGCTTGCCTGCTAGCGGGGTTTCTGGGGCCAACGTCCTGACTTTC,CASSLPASGVSGANVLTF
TRBJ2-2,.,.,TRBV9,TGTGCCAGCAGCCCTCTACCGGGCACCGGGGAGCTGTTTTTT,CASSPLPGTGELFF
TRBJ1-5,TRBD1,.,TRBV19,TGTGCCAGTACCCCGGGACAGGGGGTCGCTATATTTAGCAATCAGCCCCAGCATTTT,CASTPGQGVAIFSNQPQHF
TRBJ2-5,TRBD1,once,TRBV18,TGTGCCAGCTCAACGGGACAGGCCATAGAGACCCAGTACTTC,CASSTGQAIETQYF
TRBJ1-4,TRBD1,.,TRBV16,TGTGCCAGCAGCCAAATCGGAAAGGGACAGACCAATGAAAAACTGTTTTTT,CASSQIGKGQTNEKLFF
TRBJ1-1,TRBD1,.,TRBV13,TGTGCCAGCAGCCCACCTACGGGACAGGGGGCCCAAGGGCATGAAGCTTTCTTT,CASSPPTGQGAQGHEAFF
TRBJ2-1,.,.,TRBV7-9,TGTGCCAGCAGCTTAGCAGGACTTTCAGATGAGCAGTTCTTC,CASSLAGLSDEQFF
TRBJ1-2,.,.,TRBV10-2,TGCGCCAGCAGTGATACCAGATTAAACTATGGCTACACCTTC,CASSDTRLNYGYTF
TRBJ2-1,.,.,TRBV19,TGTGCCACCCGAGGGTGGGGCAATGAGCAGTTCTTC,CATRGWGNEQFF
TRBJ1-5,.,.,TRBV7-9,TGTGCCAGCAGCTCTACAGGTAGCAATCAGCCCCAGCATTTT,CASSSTGSNQPQHF
TRBJ2-7,.,.,TRBV13,TGTGCCAGCAGCCTACTATACGAGCAGTACTTC,CASSLLYEQYF
TRBJ2-7,TRBD2,.,TRBV5-8,TGTGCCAGCAGCCCCGTCCTAGCGGGGGTCGCCTACGAGCAGTACTTC,CASSPVLAGVAYEQYF
TRBJ1-1,.,.,TRBV6-5,TGTGCCAGCAGTTACTCGATTAGCGGGAACACTGAAGCTTTCTTT,CASSYSISGNTEAFF
TRBJ2-5,TRBD2,.,TRBV13,TGTGCCAGCACGGCACTAGCGGGAGGAGAGACCCAGTACTTC,CASTALAGGETQYF
TRBJ2-3,.,.,TRBV4-1,TGCGCCAGCAGCCCCGGGGGCACAGATACGCAGTATTTT,CASSPGGTDTQYF
TRBJ1-1,.,.,TRBV5-1,TGCGCCAGCAGCTTGTCGGCGGCAAACACTGAAGCTTTCTTT,CASSLSAANTEAFF
TRBJ1-5,TRBD1,.,TRBV5-1,TGCGCCAGCAGCGAGGGACAGGGGAAGGATCAGCCCCAGCATTTT,CASSEGQGKDQPQHF
TRBJ2-6,TRBD1,once,TRBV5-1,TGCGCCAGCAGCGGGGGACAGGGGATCTCTGGGGCCAACGTCCTGACTTTC,CASSGGQGISGANVLTF
TRBJ2-7,TRBD1,.,TRBV9,TGTGCCAGCAGCGTCTCAGACAGGGGCTACGAGCAGTACTTC,CASSVSDRGYEQYF
TRBJ2-7,TRBD1,.,TRBV28,TGTGCCAGCAGTCCATCGGGACAGAATAAGGACGAGCAGTACTTC,CASSPSGQNKDEQYF
TRBJ2-3,.,.,TRBV5-1,TGCGCCAGCAGCTTGGGCCTAGGAGGGTCTAGCACAGATACGCAGTATTTT,CASSLGLGGSSTDTQYF
TRBJ2-5,.,.,TRBV10-3,TGTGCCATCAGTGAGTCAAGGTCGGGAGGGGGCAAAGAGACCCAGTACTTC,CAISESRSGGGKETQYF
TRBJ2-7,.,.,TRBV9,TGTGCCAGCAGCGTAGGGACCGGGACTCTATCCTACGAGCAGTACTTC,CASSVGTGTLSYEQYF
TRBJ2-3,TRBD2,.,TRBV6-5,TGTGCCAGCAGTTCCTTAGCGGGGAGATCAGATACGCAGTATTTT,CASSSLAGRSDTQYF
TRBJ1-4,.,.,TRBV9,TGTGCCAGCAGCGTAGTTTGGGACACTTCTAATGAAAAACTGTTTTTT,CASSVVWDTSNEKLFF
TRBJ1-6,.,.,TRBV18,TGTGCCAGCTCACCACCCCTTAGGGGGAAATACTCCTATAATTCACCCCTCCACTTT,CASSPPLRGKYSYNSPLHF
TRBJ2-7,TRBD1,.,TRBV10-1,TGCGCCAGCAGCCAGACGCTAACTGGACAGGGTGGAGAGCAGTACTTC,CASSQTLTGQGGEQYF
TRBJ1-1,.,.,TRBV11-2,TGTGCCAGCAGCAGGGACATAAACACTGAAGCTTTCTTT,CASSRDINTEAFF
TRBJ2-5,TRBD2,.,TRBV5-1,TGCGCCAGCACACTAGCGGGGAATCAAGAGACCCAGTACTTC,CASTLAGNQETQYF